Listed below are T cell receptor beta chains from one sample, sequenced in a study of cytomegalovirus exposure and HLA in healthy donors. The repertoire was sequenced with immunoSEQ multiplex PCR; TCRdb's copy has only in-frame clones and lacks some. The table shows 150,000 to 200,000 clones, with 75% to 90% occurring only once. Source material: PBMCs. The origin of the receptors is a man aged 50 or older in good health and CMV-seropositive. Each CDR3 is given with its conserved first and last residue. The D gene is left open where the match is weak.

d_call: .; j_call: TRBJ2-2; v_call: TRBV6-1; cdr3_nt: TGTGCCAGCAGCCAAATCGCGGGGAACACCGGGGAGCTGTTTTTT; cdr3_aa: CASSQIAGNTGELFF
d_call: TRBD2; j_call: TRBJ2-7; v_call: TRBV7-2; cdr3_nt: TGTGCCAGCAGCTTATACCCCGGACTAGAGGTTTACGAGCAGTACTTC; cdr3_aa: CASSLYPGLEVYEQYF
d_call: TRBD1; j_call: TRBJ1-6; v_call: TRBV6-7; cdr3_nt: TGTGCCAGCTATCAGAATGGGACAGAAAATTCACCCCTCCACTTT; cdr3_aa: CASYQNGTENSPLHF
d_call: TRBD2; j_call: TRBJ2-1; v_call: TRBV10-1; cdr3_nt: TGCGCCAGCAGCCTACCCTTACCGGGACTAGTCTCCTACAATGAGCAGTTCTTC; cdr3_aa: CASSLPLPGLVSYNEQFF
d_call: TRBD1; j_call: TRBJ2-7; v_call: TRBV5-1; cdr3_nt: TGCGCCAGCAGCGTACAGGGGCCTTCCTACGAGCAGTACTTC; cdr3_aa: CASSVQGPSYEQYF
d_call: TRBD2; j_call: TRBJ2-3; v_call: TRBV10-3; cdr3_nt: TGTGCCATCAGTGAGTCAAGCGGGAGGGCCAGTGGAAGCACAGATACGCAGTATTTT; cdr3_aa: CAISESSGRASGSTDTQYF
d_call: TRBD2; j_call: TRBJ2-1; v_call: TRBV15; cdr3_nt: TGTGCCACCAGCAGAGATTTCGCTAGCGGAAATGAGCAGTTCTTC; cdr3_aa: CATSRDFASGNEQFF
d_call: .; j_call: TRBJ2-3; v_call: TRBV29-1; cdr3_nt: TGCAGCGTTGTCGATCGGGGAAATACGCAGTATTTT; cdr3_aa: CSVVDRGNTQYF
d_call: TRBD1; j_call: TRBJ1-5; v_call: TRBV6-1; cdr3_nt: TGTGCCAGCAGACCCTACAGGGGAGGACAGCCCCAGCATTTT; cdr3_aa: CASRPYRGGQPQHF
d_call: .; j_call: TRBJ2-1; v_call: TRBV5-1; cdr3_nt: TGCGCCAGCAGCTTAGCCTCGCGCGTGGAGCAGTTCTTC; cdr3_aa: CASSLASRVEQFF
d_call: TRBD2; j_call: TRBJ2-2; v_call: TRBV28; cdr3_nt: TGTGCCAGCATGAGGGGAGGGGGGGAGCTGTTTTTT; cdr3_aa: CASMRGGGELFF
d_call: .; j_call: TRBJ2-7; v_call: TRBV6-1; cdr3_nt: TGTGCCAGCAGTGACAGTCTCGGGTTACACGAGCAGTACTTC; cdr3_aa: CASSDSLGLHEQYF
d_call: TRBD1; j_call: TRBJ1-5; v_call: TRBV9; cdr3_nt: TGTGCCAGCAGCGTAGAGCTAACTACAGGTGAGGGACAGGGAATCAATCAGCCCCAGCATTTT; cdr3_aa: CASSVELTTGEGQGINQPQHF
d_call: TRBD2; j_call: TRBJ2-7; v_call: TRBV7-6; cdr3_nt: TGTGCCAGCAGCGGAATTAGCGGGGGCCATATAAATATTCCCTACGAGCAGTACTTC; cdr3_aa: CASSGISGGHINIPYEQYF
d_call: .; j_call: TRBJ1-3; v_call: TRBV28; cdr3_nt: TGTGCCAGCAGACCGCCGCGGTCTGGAAACACCATATATTTT; cdr3_aa: CASRPPRSGNTIYF
d_call: .; j_call: TRBJ2-3; v_call: TRBV7-9; cdr3_nt: TGTGCCAGCAGCTTACCGGAGCAGAACACAGATACGCAGTATTTT; cdr3_aa: CASSLPEQNTDTQYF